This is a list of T cell receptor beta chains from one sample in a study of T cell responses to AZD1222 COVID-19 vaccine. Using immunoSEQ multiplex PCR, the repertoire was profiled, and TCRdb retains in-frame clones only, with some absent. The repertoire includes 80,000 to 90,000 clones, approximately 89% of them detected once, and around 2.2% sits in the top ten. Source: peripheral blood, taken on day 0 of AZD1222 vaccination. The receptors were sampled from an adult in good health. Both conserved end residues are part of each CDR3. A D gene is named only where the DNA matches it firmly. Only part of the rows carry a size: once, few, many, or a class if the clone is expanded.

TRBJ2-1 once TRBV19 15 TRBD1 CASSFEQGSYNEQFF TGTGCCAGTAGTTTCGAACAGGGGTCCTACAATGAGCAGTTCTTC
TRBJ2-1 NA TRBV2 13 NA CASMGLAGNEQFF TGTGCCAGCATGGGGCTAGCCGGCAATGAGCAGTTCTTC
TRBJ1-1 NA TRBV18 15 NA CASSPEGSYDTEAFF TGTGCCAGCTCACCCGAGGGATCTTATGACACTGAAGCTTTCTTT
TRBJ2-1 NA TRBV3-1/TRBV3-2 16 TRBD1 CASSRDRQSTYNEQFF TGTGCCAGCAGCAGGGACAGACAGTCTACCTACAATGAGCAGTTCTTC
TRBJ1-6 NA TRBV30 18 NA CAWRAPSRRSSYNSPLHF TGTGCCTGGAGGGCCCCTAGTAGAAGGAGCTCCTATAATTCACCCCTCCACTTT
TRBJ2-1 NA TRBV10-3 14 NA CANSNPHLGNEQFF TGTGCCAACAGTAATCCCCACCTGGGGAATGAGCAGTTCTTC
TRBJ1-2 NA TRBV3-1/TRBV3-2 14 NA CASSPSRGNYGYTF TGTGCCAGCAGCCCTAGTAGGGGTAACTATGGCTACACCTTC
TRBJ1-1 NA TRBV5-6 12 NA CASSLGGIEAFF TGTGCCAGCAGCCTAGGGGGTATTGAAGCTTTCTTT
TRBJ2-3 NA TRBV12-5 16 TRBD2 CASGLMNQAGGGTQYF TGTGCTAGTGGTTTGATGAATCAGGCGGGGGGCGGTACGCAGTATTTT
TRBJ1-2 NA TRBV7-2 15 NA CASSLGEARGYGYTF TGTGCCAGCAGCTTAGGCGAGGCTAGGGGCTATGGCTACACCTTC
TRBJ1-6 NA TRBV7-2 13 NA CASSSRGSSPLHF TGTGCCAGCAGCTCGCGGGGGAGTTCACCCCTCCACTTT
TRBJ2-1 NA TRBV19 14 NA CASSMVRIDNEQFF TGTGCCAGTAGTATGGTTCGCATCGACAATGAGCAGTTCTTC
TRBJ1-4 NA TRBV5-1 15 NA CASSLTGLVHEKLFF TGCGCCAGCAGCTTGACAGGACTCGTCCATGAAAAACTGTTTTTT
TRBJ2-3 NA TRBV7-9 14 TRBD2 CASSQGLAADTQYF TGTGCCAGCAGCCAGGGACTAGCCGCAGATACGCAGTATTTT
TRBJ1-6 NA TRBV10-1 19 TRBD1 CASNPIGTPGGAFNSPLHF TGCGCCAGCAACCCCATAGGGACTCCAGGGGGCGCATTTAATTCACCCCTCCACTTT
TRBJ1-1 NA TRBV5-8 14 TRBD1 CASSTQGGDTEAFF TGTGCCAGCAGCACCCAGGGGGGGGACACTGAAGCTTTCTTT
TRBJ1-6 NA TRBV7-9 12 NA CASSLEGGSLHF TGTGCCAGCAGCTTAGAGGGGGGGAGTCTCCACTTT
TRBJ1-2 NA TRBV16 13 NA CASSQSGNYGYTF TGTGCCAGCAGCCAGTCGGGGAACTATGGCTACACCTTC
TRBJ2-1 few TRBV7-8 16 NA CASSLRRDPTYNEQFF TGTGCCAGCAGCTTAAGGCGGGACCCCACATACAATGAGCAGTTCTTC
TRBJ1-5 NA TRBV18 15 NA CASSPIQDGSQPQHF TGTGCCAGCTCACCGATCCAGGATGGGAGTCAGCCCCAGCATTTT
TRBJ1-1 few TRBV3-1/TRBV3-2 11 NA CASGITGEAFF TGTGCCAGCGGAATAACAGGTGAAGCTTTCTTT
TRBJ2-2 NA TRBV2 15 NA CASSESALDTGELFF TGTGCCAGCAGTGAGAGTGCCCTCGACACCGGGGAGCTGTTTTTT
TRBJ2-7 few TRBV3-1/TRBV3-2 14 TRBD1 CASSQGQGPYEQYF TGTGCCAGCAGCCAGGGACAGGGGCCTTACGAGCAGTACTTC
TRBJ2-1 NA TRBV7-8 15 NA CASSSTVGSYNEQFF TGTGCCAGCAGCTCGACGGTGGGCTCCTACAATGAGCAGTTCTTC
TRBJ1-1 NA TRBV7-2 15 TRBD1 CASSLQQGAGTEAFF TGTGCCAGCAGCCTTCAACAGGGGGCCGGCACTGAAGCTTTCTTT
TRBJ1-1 NA TRBV10-3 15 TRBD1 CAIRKGTQGSTEAFF TGTGCCATCAGGAAGGGCACACAGGGGAGCACTGAAGCTTTCTTT
TRBJ2-1 NA TRBV5-4 14 TRBD2 CASSPRTSYNEQFF TGTGCCAGCAGCCCCAGGACTAGTTACAATGAGCAGTTCTTC
TRBJ2-5 NA TRBV27 14 TRBD2 CASSSRGRYWTQYF TGTGCCAGCAGTTCTCGCGGGAGGTATTGGACCCAGTACTTC
TRBJ2-2 NA TRBV5-1 17 NA CASSSGGGQRGTGELFF TGCGCCAGCAGCTCAGGAGGGGGCCAGCGTGGCACCGGGGAGCTGTTTTTT
TRBJ1-3 NA TRBV18 12 NA CASSPQKYTIYF TGTGCCAGCTCACCCCAGAAGTACACCATATATTTT
TRBJ2-7 NA TRBV5-1 15 TRBD2 CASSPTSGRYYEQYF TGCGCCAGCAGCCCGACTAGCGGGAGGTACTACGAGCAGTACTTC
TRBJ1-6 NA TRBV2 16 NA CASRRTAASYNSPLHF TGTGCCAGCAGGCGGACAGCGGCCTCCTATAATTCACCCCTCCACTTT
TRBJ1-5 NA TRBV28 15 NA CASILGGLREQPQHF TGTGCCAGCATCCTCGGGGGGCTTCGAGAGCAGCCCCAGCATTTT
TRBJ2-1 NA TRBV5-4 15 TRBD2 CASSTSGGPGDEQFF TGTGCCAGCAGTACTAGCGGGGGGCCGGGGGATGAGCAGTTCTTC
TRBJ2-7 NA TRBV6-1 13 NA CASSERVQREQYF TGTGCCAGCAGTGAACGAGTCCAAAGAGAGCAGTACTTC
TRBJ2-1 NA TRBV7-2 14 TRBD2 CASSRTSPYNEQFF TGTGCCAGCAGCCGGACTAGTCCCTACAATGAGCAGTTCTTC
TRBJ1-3 NA TRBV9 15 NA CASSPGGTTGNTIYF TGTGCCAGCAGCCCGGGGGGGACAACTGGAAACACCATATATTTT
TRBJ1-1 NA TRBV5-5 14 NA CASSPNTWNTEAFF TGTGCCAGCAGCCCGAATACATGGAACACTGAAGCTTTCTTT
TRBJ2-7 NA TRBV10-2 14 NA CASMPVTLSYEQYF TGCGCCAGCATGCCAGTCACCCTCTCCTACGAGCAGTACTTC
TRBJ1-1 NA TRBV7-9 13 TRBD1 CASNDRANTEAFF TGTGCCAGCAACGACAGGGCCAACACTGAAGCTTTCTTT
TRBJ1-1 NA TRBV6-5 13 NA CASSGALNTEAFF TGTGCCAGCTCAGGGGCCCTGAACACTGAAGCTTTCTTT
TRBJ1-2 NA TRBV6-6 16 NA CASSYSRAGSSYGYTF TGTGCCAGCAGTTACTCCCGAGCAGGGTCCTCCTATGGCTACACCTTC
TRBJ1-2 NA TRBV28 14 NA CASSLEGANYGYTF TGTGCCAGCAGTTTAGAGGGGGCTAACTATGGCTACACCTTC